Shown below are 10 T cell receptor beta chains from a single sample sequenced in a study of T cells after posttransplantation cyclophosphamide. Assay used: immunoSEQ multiplex PCR; TCRdb lists only in-frame clones, some missing. Listed for the sample are roughly 7,000 clones, none seen a single time. A marrow graft followed busulfan-fludarabine conditioning, with cyclophosphamide on days +3 and +4. The source material was PBMCs, sampled after allogeneic stem cell transplant with posttransplant cyclophosphamide. These receptors were collected from a female patient aged 50-60 years who received an allogeneic stem cell transplant from an unrelated donor, was CMV-positive, and had acute GVHD only. Some of the T cells may derive from the graft donor.

This clone came up many times. The chain uses TRBV19 and TRBJ2-1; 9 bases match TRBD2. This CDR3 comprises 15 residues. V lost 2 bases and J lost 7; bases outside the gene matches: 6. From germline, CDR1 is LNHDA and CDR2 SQIVND (reference sequence). CDR3 in DNA: TGTGCCAGTAGTATACTAGCGGGAAGTTTTAATGAGCAGTTCTTC. It yields the protein CASSILAGSFNEQFF.

This clone was seen many times. CDR3 in DNA: TGTGCCAGCAGTTTATTCGAACTAGCTGAGACCCAGTACTTC. Protein sequence: CASSLFELAETQYF. This chain connects TRBV28 to TRBJ2-5, with D maybe TRBD2 (6 bases). V lost 1 base and J lost 5, with 11 bases in between. The CDR3 spans 14 residues. The germline V gene has CDR1 MDHEN and CDR2 SYDVKM.

This clone was seen repeatedly, ten times or more. The V gene is TRBV7-2, the J gene TRBJ2-3; TRBD2 matches 8 bases. Trimming removed 5 bases from V and 2 bases from J; junction bases left unmatched: 9. From germline, CDR1 is SGHTA and CDR2 FQGNSA. The CDR3 is made up of 16 amino acids. The CDR3 coding sequence is TGTGCCAGCAGCCCCTTCCTAGCGGGTAACACAGATACGCAGTATTTT. The encoded protein is CASSPFLAGNTDTQYF.

In this sample, this clone is medium-sized. The V call is TRBV6-5, the J call TRBJ2-7; a weak D match, TRBD1 (6 bases). Germline V CDR1 and CDR2: MNHEY, SVGAGI. The CDR3 is 15 amino acids. Deletions cut 0 bases from V and 2 bases from J, with 11 bases between. The CDR3 sequence is CASSYSYRAPYEQYF. DNA of the CDR3: TGTGCCAGCAGTTACTCCTACAGGGCGCCCTACGAGCAGTACTTC.

The sample holds many counts of this clone. The chain uses TRBV7-9 and TRBJ2-1; D possibly corresponds to TRBD2 (5 bases). V lost 10 bases, J lost 0 bases, and 10 bases lay in between. CDR3 size: 13 residues. Germline-derived CDR1 and CDR2 are SEHNR and FQNEAQ (reference sequence). CDR3 in DNA: TGTGCCATCGACGGGAACTCCTACAATGAGCAGTTCTTC. Its protein product is CAIDGNSYNEQFF.

The table lists this clone with many counts. The chain combines TRBV27 with TRBJ2-7; TRBD2 agrees at 13 bases. CDR1 MNHEY and CDR2 SMNVEV come from the germline V gene (reference sequence). Trimming cost V 0 bases and J 2 bases; bases outside gene matches: 1. The CDR3 length is 16 residues. CDR3 nucleotides: TGTGCCAGCAGTTTATCCGGGACTAGCGGGGCCTACGAGCAGTACTTC. This gives the protein CASSLSGTSGAYEQYF.

This clone was detected many times. The chain recombines TRBV18 with TRBJ2-1, with 9 positions matching TRBD1. The CDR3 runs to 16 residues. CDR1 and CDR2 (germline): KGHSH, LQKENI. After removal of 6 bases from V and 8 bases from J, the junction contained 14 bases not matched to a gene. The DNA of the CDR3 is TGTGCCAGCTCTCTCTTTGGGACAGGGAATGGCGATGAGCAGTTCTTC. It codes for CASSLFGTGNGDEQFF. The variable domain in full, completed from reference TRBV18 and TRBJ2-1, reads NAGVMQNPRHLVRRRGQEARLRCSPMKGHSHVYWYRQLPEEGLKFMVYLQKENIIDESGMPKERFSAEFPKEGPSILRIQQVVRGDSAAYFCASSLFGTGNGDEQFFGPGTRLTVL.

Many counts were recorded for this clone. The V and J genes are TRBV27 and TRBJ2-7; possible D gene TRBD2, 6 bases. The CDR3 spans 13 residues. The V gene lost 3 bases and the J gene lost 4 bases, with 10 bases spanning the gap. Germline V gene data show CDR1 as MNHEY and CDR2 as SMNVEV (reference sequence). CDR3 in amino acids: CASSLGGRYEQYF. The CDR3, as DNA: TGTGCCAGCAGTTTGGGGGGACGGTACGAGCAGTACTTC.

There are many counts of this clone. This chain joins TRBV6-1 and TRBJ2-5; 14 bases line up with TRBD2. J was trimmed by 5 bases and V by 1 base; bases with no gene match: 6. Germline CDR1 MNHNS, CDR2 SASEGT. CDR3 length: 17 amino acids. CDR3 sequence reads: CASSEEWGLAGVETQYF. CDR3 in DNA: TGTGCCAGCAGTGAAGAGTGGGGACTAGCGGGAGTGGAGACCCAGTACTTC.

The sample holds many counts of this clone. CDR3 sequence: CASSPGQGAEAFF. The CDR3 nucleotides read TGTGCCAGCTCACCTGGTCAGGGGGCTGAAGCTTTCTTT. The chain joins TRBV18 to TRBJ1-1, with 7 bases lining up with TRBD1. The ends lost 3 bases at V and 6 bases at J; junction bases unmatched: 4. CDR3 size: 13 residues. In germline, CDR1 is KGHSH, CDR2 LQKENI.